The 29 T cell receptor beta chains given below trace back to one sample, sequenced in a study of blood T cells in healthy people across ages. Together with a sample-barcoded 5' primer, a J-beta primer mix was included in a second PCR lasting roughly 7 to 11 cycles. TCRdb used MiXCR to reprocess the 5' RACE reads, holding one entry per CDR3 protein. Found here are roughly 700,000 distinct CDR3 sequences, around 45% of them singletons; the top ten hold about a third. The sequencing input was blood. These receptor sequences come from a woman aged 55-69 years in good health.

This clonotype was seen repeatedly, ten times or more. The chain joins TRBV7-2 to TRBJ2-7; 8 nucleotides line up with TRBD2. The CDR3 runs 14 residues. Germline V lookup: CDR1 SGHTA, CDR2 FQGNSA. Unmatched junction bases numbered 2, after V lost 1 base and J lost 3 bases. In nucleotides, the CDR3 is TGTGCCAGCAGCTTAGGTCTAGCGGGCTACGAGCAGTACTTC. Its protein is CASSLGLAGYEQYF.

This clonotype was found once. The chain joins TRBV7-2 to TRBJ2-7; D unresolved. CDR3 length equals 15 residues. Trimming pared 7 bases from V and 0 bases from J, leaving 16 bases between. Germline V gene sequence: CDR1 SGHTA, CDR2 FQGNSA. CDR3 in DNA: TGTGCCAGCACCGCTAAGGAAATAAGCTCCTACGAGCAGTACTTC. It encodes CASTAKEISSYEQYF.

The rearrangement links TRBV7-9 to TRBJ1-6; D is possibly TRBD1 (5 bases). Between the trimmed V and J ends, which lost 6 bases and 5 bases, there was a span of 14 bases. In germline, CDR1 is SEHNR, CDR2 FQNEAQ (reference sequence). The CDR3 is 15 residues long. Here the CDR3 DNA reads TGTGCCAGCAGGGACACCGGGCCCAATAATTCACCCCTCCACTTT. It encodes CASRDTGPNNSPLHF.

The chain has TRBV9 and TRBJ2-1; 9 bases line up with TRBD2. V trimming: 4 bases; J trimming: 7 bases; junction bases outside the gene matches: 12. CDR3 length: 16 amino acids. Germline assignment: CDR1 SGDLS and CDR2 YYNGEE. The CDR3 nucleotides are TGTGCCAGCAGCCCCCCGGGGACTAGCAGGGTGAATGAGCAGTTCTTC. Translation gives CASSPPGTSRVNEQFF.

This clonotype has just a few counts. V usage is TRBV5-1 and J usage is TRBJ2-3; D tentatively reads TRBD1 or TRBD2 (5 bases each). CDR1 and CDR2 from the germline V gene are SGHRS and YFSETQ. The CDR3 extends over 14 amino acids. The V end lost 7 bases, the J end lost 4 bases, and 16 bases lay between the germline ends. CDR3 bases: TGCGCCAGCTCTTGGGACCGGATCCCAGATACGCAGTATTTT. Protein sequence: CASSWDRIPDTQYF.

The gene calls are TRBV6-2 or TRBV6-3 and TRBJ1-3; no firm D call. V shed 2 bases and J shed 3 bases, with 8 bases lying between them. Germline lookup yields CDR1 MNHEY and CDR2 SVGEGT. This CDR3 region has 14 residues. CDR3 sequence: CASSYRADGNTIYF. As DNA, the CDR3 is TGTGCCAGCAGTTACCGGGCGGATGGAAACACCATATATTTT.

The V and J genes are TRBV14 and TRBJ2-7; D gene unclear. Germline lookup yields CDR1 SGHDN and CDR2 FVKESK. V shed 0 bases and J shed 3 bases, with 6 bases lying between them. This CDR3 has 13 residues. This chain's CDR3 is CASSQDGVYEQYF. The DNA of the CDR3 is TGTGCCAGCAGCCAAGATGGGGTCTACGAGCAGTACTTC. The complete variable domain, with remaining parts taken from reference TRBV14 and TRBJ2-7, reads EAGVTQFPSHSVIEKGQTVTLRCDPISGHDNLYWYRRVMGKEIKFLLHFVKESKQDESGMPNNRFLAERTGGTYSTLKVQPAELEDSGVYFCASSQDGVYEQYFGPGTRLTVT.

V is TRBV5-1 and J is TRBJ2-6, with D unresolved. The V gene lost 4 bases and the J gene lost 0 bases, with 14 bases spanning the gap. From germline, CDR1 is SGHRS and CDR2 YFSETQ. The CDR3 runs to 17 residues. The CDR3 nucleotides read TGCGCCAGCAGCGAAGCTCCAGGAGACTCTGGGGCCAACGTCCTGACTTTC. Residues: CASSEAPGDSGANVLTF.

The V gene is TRBV4-1, the J gene TRBJ2-1; D unclear. The germline V gene encodes CDR1 MGHRA and CDR2 YSYEKL. Trimming pared 4 bases from V and 3 bases from J, leaving 13 bases between. The CDR3 has 15 amino acids. The CDR3 DNA reads TGCGCCAGCAGCCCCTTTGGGTATCTCTACAATGAGCAGTTCTTC. The encoded protein is CASSPFGYLYNEQFF.

About this clonotype: The germline gene is not matched at one end of the junction; a read error may be the cause. The V gene is TRBV5-1, the J gene TRBJ1-2; D call uncertain. The CDR3 contains 13 residues. Germline V CDR1 and CDR2: SGHRS, YFSETQ. CDR3 sequence reads: CASSLQTNYDYTF. CDR3 coding DNA: TGCGCCAGCAGCTTACAAACTAACTATGACTACACCTTC.

The sample holds a few counts of this clonotype. V gene TRBV6-5 combines with J gene TRBJ2-7; D gene unclear. The germline gives CDR1 MNHEY, CDR2 SVGAGI. The CDR3 runs to 13 residues. V was cut by 6 bases and J by 3 bases, with 12 bases left in between. This CDR3 is CASSVRSLYEQYF. The DNA for the CDR3 is TGTGCCAGCAGCGTGCGCTCGCTCTACGAGCAGTACTTC.

This clonotype is a singleton in its sample. V is TRBV20-1 and J is TRBJ1-2; possibly TRBD1 for D (5 bases). Trimming took 3 bases from V and 7 from J, leaving 18 bases between them. The CDR3 consists of 14 residues. Looked up from germline, CDR1 is DFQATT and CDR2 is SNEGSKA (reference sequence). CDR3 sequence: CSARGKGTPRGYTF. For the CDR3, the DNA is TGCAGTGCTAGGGGGAAGGGGACTCCTCGTGGCTACACCTTC.

The CDR3 here is CASSLFTGGQETQYF. The CDR3 bases are TGCGCCAGCAGCTTGTTTACAGGGGGCCAAGAGACCCAGTACTTC. This rearrangement joins TRBV5-1 to TRBJ2-5, with 8 bases aligning to TRBD1. Per germline, CDR1 SGHRS and CDR2 YFSETQ. The CDR3 is made up of 15 amino acids. V was pared by 1 base and J by 1 base, with 3 bases of the junction left unmatched.

The V call is TRBV7-9, the J call TRBJ1-4; possible D gene TRBD1, 5 bases. Deletions cut 4 bases from V and 9 bases from J, with 21 bases between. This CDR3 spans 16 amino acids. CDR1 SEHNR and CDR2 FQNEAQ come from the germline V gene (reference sequence). CDR3 nucleotide sequence: TGTGCCAGCAGCTACAGGAGTGGCGTTAGGATTAAAAAACTGTTTTTT. It is translated as CASSYRSGVRIKKLFF.

This clonotype was seen more than once but under ten times. This chain uses TRBV6-5 with TRBJ2-7; 9 positions agree with TRBD2. The CDR3 is 14 amino acids. Per the germline V gene, CDR1 is MNHEY and CDR2 is SVGAGI. J lost 6 bases, V lost 6 bases, and 9 bases had no gene match. CDR3 coding DNA: TGTGCCAGCAGGGTAGCGGGAGAAGGTCTCGAGCAGTACTTC. It encodes CASRVAGEGLEQYF.

This rearrangement joins TRBV7-6 to TRBJ2-1, with 8 bases fitting TRBD2. The J call may be faulty, since TRBJ2-7 better matches the DNA end. Per germline, CDR1 SGHVS and CDR2 FNYEAQ. There are 15 residues in the CDR3. CDR3 DNA: TGTGCCAGCAGCTTACCGAGCGGGAGTTCCAATGAGCAGTACTTC. It yields the protein CASSLPSGSSNEQYF.

The chain carries TRBV21-1 and TRBJ1-2. TRBV21-1 is a pseudogene segment. The CDR3 has 14 amino acids. CDR3 loop: CASSNSVVNYGYTF. The CDR3, as DNA: TGTGCCAGCAGCAATAGCGTCGTTAACTATGGCTACACCTTC.

V and J are TRBV29-1 and TRBJ2-3; perhaps TRBD2 as D (5 bases). This CDR3 has 16 amino acids. Germline CDR1 is SQVTM and CDR2 is ANQGSEA. V was shortened by 1 base and J by 0 bases, with 14 bases between the two germline ends. The CDR3 spells CSVEVSTRASTDTQYF. For the CDR3, the DNA is TGCAGCGTTGAAGTATCTACTAGGGCGAGCACAGATACGCAGTATTTT.

CDR3 sequence (DNA): TGTGCCAGCAGCGGAACCGGGACAGGGGGCGCTGGGGCCAACGTCCTGACTTTC. It codes for CASSGTGTGGAGANVLTF. This sequence joins TRBV9 and TRBJ2-6; TRBD1 agrees at 12 bases. CDR3 length: 18 residues. The ends lost 3 bases at V and 2 bases at J; junction bases unmatched: 6. Germline V gives CDR1 SGDLS, CDR2 YYNGEE.

This clonotype was seen a handful of times. The J gene is TRBJ2-1, the V gene TRBV7-2; TRBD2 aligns across 9 bases. Trimming cost V 1 base and J 12 bases; bases outside gene matches: 7. The length of the CDR3 is 14 residues. CDR1 and CDR2 from the germline V gene are SGHTA and FQGNSA. The CDR3: CASSLERGRAWQFF. CDR3 DNA sequence: TGTGCCAGCAGCTTAGAGCGCGGGAGGGCCTGGCAGTTCTTC.

With respect to this clonotype: The germline gene is not matched at one end of the junction; a read error may be the cause. J is TRBJ2-7 and V is TRBV24-1; D not certain. CDR3 length: 16 residues. Germline V gene sequence: CDR1 KGHDR, CDR2 SFDVKD. The CDR3 DNA reads TGTGCCACCAGTGATTTGGGTCGCGGCGGATCCTACAAGCAGTACTTC. This codes for CATSDLGRGGSYKQYF.

There are a few counts of this clonotype. V usage is TRBV5-1 and J usage is TRBJ1-1; the D gene is possibly TRBD1 (5 bases). This CDR3 is 13 amino acids long. Germline assignment: CDR1 SGHRS and CDR2 YFSETQ. V shed 1 base and J shed 4 bases, with 8 bases lying between them. The CDR3 sequence is CASSLNQGTEAFF. In nucleotides, the CDR3 is TGCGCCAGCAGCTTGAACCAGGGCACTGAAGCTTTCTTT.

This clonotype was seen a few times. This rearrangement joins TRBV20-1 to TRBJ2-5, with a weak D call TRBD1 (5 bases). The CDR3 totals 14 residues. Germline V gene sequence: CDR1 DFQATT, CDR2 SNEGSKA (reference sequence). Deletions cut 1 base from V and 4 bases from J, with 13 bases between. The CDR3 DNA reads as TGCAGTGCTAGAGGTTATTGGGGCCGAGAGACCCAGTACTTC. It specifies CSARGYWGRETQYF.

The chain carries TRBV2 and TRBJ1-2, with a tentative D call TRBD1 (5 bases). V lost 7 bases, J lost 6 bases, and 15 bases lay in between. CDR1 is SNHLY, CDR2 FYNNEI, per germline. The CDR3 runs to 13 residues. DNA for the CDR3: TGTGCCAGCATAGGAGGGGCGCTCCATGGCTACACCTTC. As protein: CASIGGALHGYTF.

This chain uses TRBV6-6 with TRBJ2-5; the match to TRBD1 covers 8 bases. This CDR3 contains 14 residues. In germline, CDR1 is MNHNY, CDR2 SVGAGI (reference sequence). Trimming cost V 6 bases and J 1 base; bases outside gene matches: 4. The CDR3 sequence is CASRGQAPQETQYF. CDR3 nucleotide sequence: TGTGCCAGCAGGGGACAGGCCCCCCAAGAGACCCAGTACTTC.

The CDR3: CASSSGTGGNSPLHF. DNA of the CDR3: TGCGCCAGCAGCTCAGGGACAGGGGGTAATTCACCCCTCCACTTT. The V gene is TRBV5-1, the J gene TRBJ1-6; the match to TRBD1 covers 11 bases. Germline V gene sequence: CDR1 SGHRS, CDR2 YFSETQ. The CDR3 spans 15 residues. The junction had 2 bases not matched to a gene; V was cut back by 3 bases and J by 6 bases.

V gene TRBV28 combines with J gene TRBJ1-5; 8 positions match TRBD1. CDR1 MDHEN and CDR2 SYDVKM come from the germline V gene. The J segment lost 6 bases and the V segment lost 11 bases, leaving 6 bases of the junction unmatched. This CDR3 has 12 amino acids. This chain's CDR3 is CAVQGEGQPQHF. CDR3 nucleotides: TGTGCCGTACAGGGGGAGGGTCAGCCCCAGCATTTT.

The chain joins TRBV29-1 to TRBJ2-3; 8 bases line up with TRBD2. V shed 4 bases, J shed 2 bases, and the junction held 8 bases outside the gene matches. The length of the CDR3 is 15 residues. Germline assignment: CDR1 SQVTM and CDR2 ANQGSEA. The CDR3 sequence is CSVVLLAGPTDTQYF. The CDR3 region has the DNA TGCAGCGTTGTGTTGCTAGCGGGTCCCACAGATACGCAGTATTTT.

A few counts support this clonotype. The V gene is TRBV7-2, the J gene TRBJ2-7; TRBD1 agrees at 9 bases. There are 15 residues in the CDR3. J was trimmed by 4 bases and V by 4 bases; bases with no gene match: 8. CDR1 is SGHTA, CDR2 FQGNSA, per germline. The CDR3 DNA reads TGTGCCAGCAGCTATTCCGGGACAGGGTATTACGAGCAGTACTTC. The encoded protein is CASSYSGTGYYEQYF.